The 30 T cell receptor beta chains given below trace back to one sample, sequenced in a study of OX40 agonist ivuxolimab in advanced cancers. Libraries were constructed by the immunoSEQ multiplex PCR assay. TCRdb retrieved this table from immuneACCESS and kept in-frame rearrangements only. Not all clones are present; in checked studies, unresolved V genes account for under half, and no reason is known for the remainder. The sample contains 65,000 to 75,000 clones, around 84% of them found a single time. Around 2% of the sample rests with the top ten. The sample in question was CD4+ or CD8+ T cells sorted from blood, obtained in a trial of the OX40 agonist ivuxolimab. Source of these receptors: an adult with an advanced solid tumor such as melanoma, head and neck, liver or kidney cancer.

This chain connects TRBV23-1 to TRBJ2-1; TRBD1 is a possible D gene (6 bases). TRBV23-1 qualifies as an ORF whose function is uncertain. The V end lost 1 base, the J end lost 0 bases, and 19 bases lay between the germline ends. The CDR3 extends over 19 amino acids. In DNA form, the CDR3 reads TGCGCCAGCAGTCAATACATACCCCAGACAGGTGTCTCCTACAATGAGCAGTTCTTC. As protein: CASSQYIPQTGVSYNEQFF.

To note about this clone: The junction shows a germline mismatch at one end, possibly a read error. The chain carries TRBV7-3 and TRBJ2-1, with 13 bases lining up with TRBD2. The CDR3 is 15 amino acids. Germline assignment: CDR1 SGHTA and CDR2 FQGTGA. The CDR3 nucleotides are TGTGCCAGCAGCGTAACTAGCGGGAGGGCGGGTGAGCAGTTCTTC. Encoded protein: CASSVTSGRAGEQFF.

CDR3 coding DNA: TGTGCCAGCAGCCGGGGACAGGGAACGAATCAGCCCCAGCATTTT. Translation gives CASSRGQGTNQPQHF. This chain joins TRBV9 and TRBJ1-5; TRBD1 agrees at 9 bases. There are 15 residues in the CDR3. Trimming cost V 4 bases and J 4 bases; bases outside gene matches: 6. CDR1 is SGDLS, CDR2 YYNGEE, per germline.

A few counts support this clone. V gene TRBV5-1 combines with J gene TRBJ2-2; D possibly corresponds to TRBD2 (5 bases). Germline assignment: CDR1 SGHRS and CDR2 YFSETQ. This CDR3 region has 13 residues. Trimming removed 0 bases from V and 7 bases from J, with 7 bases in between. The CDR3 region is CASSLVEGGELFF. For the CDR3, the DNA is TGCGCCAGCAGCTTGGTTGAGGGCGGGGAGCTGTTTTTT. The entire variable domain, with the rest obtained from reference TRBV5-1 and TRBJ2-2, is as follows: KAGVTQTPRYLIKTRGQQVTLSCSPISGHRSVSWYQQTPGQGLQFLFEYFSETQRNKGNFPGRFSGRQFSNSRSEMNVSTLELGDSALYLCASSLVEGGELFFGEGSRLTVL.

The chain carries TRBV2 and TRBJ2-7; 11 bases map to TRBD1. V shed 5 bases and J 3 bases; nucleotides not matched to a gene: 3. Germline CDR1 reads SNHLY; CDR2 reads FYNNEI. The CDR3 loop spans 14 amino acids. The CDR3 spells CASSPGQGVYEQYF. DNA of the CDR3: TGTGCCAGCAGTCCGGGACAGGGGGTCTACGAGCAGTACTTC.

The chain uses TRBV6-5 and TRBJ1-2; a possible D gene is TRBD1 (5 bases). Germline loops: CDR1 MNHEY, CDR2 SVGAGI. This CDR3 has 11 residues. V was shortened by 4 bases and J by 8 bases, with 8 bases between the two germline ends. In DNA form, the CDR3 reads TGTGCCAGCAGTTGGGGGGACGGCTACACCTTC. Amino acids: CASSWGDGYTF.

In the case of this clone: Other DNA variants within this sample encode the same CDR3. The chain couples TRBV9 to TRBJ1-3; D unresolved. Trimming took off 0 bases at V and 0 bases at J, with 4 bases between the two ends. The CDR3 length is 14 residues. Per the germline V gene, CDR1 is SGDLS and CDR2 is YYNGEE. CDR3 sequence reads: CASSVGVSGNTIYF. The CDR3 coding sequence is TGTGCCAGCAGCGTAGGTGTCTCTGGAAACACCATATATTTT.

V gene TRBV5-8 combines with J gene TRBJ2-1, with TRBD1 matching 7 bases. The CDR3 extends over 16 amino acids. V lost 2 bases, J lost 5 bases, and 10 bases stayed unmatched. From germline, CDR1 is SGHTS and CDR2 YDEGEE. The CDR3, as DNA: TGTGCCAGCAGCTTCGATGTAAGGCAGGGGGACAATGAGCAGTTCTTC. Residues: CASSFDVRQGDNEQFF.

This chain joins TRBV11-3 and TRBJ2-1; D gene unclear. V was cut by 5 bases and J by 4 bases, with 18 bases left in between. The CDR3 is 16 amino acids. The germline gives CDR1 SGHNT, CDR2 YENEEA. CDR3 nucleotides: TGTGCCAGCAGCGAGACCGGCGACACCCGGTACAATGAGCAGTTCTTC. Protein: CASSETGDTRYNEQFF. The full variable domain, completed using reference TRBV11-3 and TRBJ2-1, is EAGVVQSPRYKIIEKKQPVAFWCNPISGHNTLYWYLQNLGQGPELLIRYENEEAVDDSQLPKDRFSAERLKGVDSTLKIQPAELGDSAVYLCASSETGDTRYNEQFFGPGTRLTVL.

This sequence joins TRBV19 and TRBJ2-4; either TRBD1 or TRBD2 may supply D (7 bases each). CDR1 is LNHDA and CDR2 is SQIVND in the germline V gene (reference sequence). This CDR3 is 13 amino acids long. Trimming stripped 6 bases from V and 7 bases from J, with 13 bases between. As DNA, the CDR3 is TGTGCCAGTAGCCGCAGGGGGGGGAACATTCAGTACTTC. Translation: CASSRRGGNIQYF.

This clone was observed a single time. The chain employs TRBV7-9 and TRBJ2-5; D uncertain. The ends were cut back, 0 bases at V and 4 bases at J, with 12 bases in the middle. This CDR3 contains 15 residues. CDR1 is SEHNR, CDR2 FQNEAQ, per germline (reference sequence). CDR3 sequence (DNA): TGTGCCAGCAGCTTAGCCGGGCCGGTTGGAGAGACCCAGTACTTC. It encodes CASSLAGPVGETQYF.

The V and J genes are TRBV10-3 and TRBJ2-1, with 7 bases lining up with TRBD1. Germline V CDR1 and CDR2: ENHRY, SYGVKD. V lost 6 bases and J lost 5; bases outside the gene matches: 4. The CDR3 has 13 residues. The CDR3 sequence is CAISGTANNEQFF. The DNA for the CDR3 is TGTGCCATCAGCGGGACAGCTAACAATGAGCAGTTCTTC.

The rearrangement joins TRBV28 to TRBJ1-5; D gene uncertain. CDR1 is MDHEN, CDR2 SYDVKM, per germline. V lost 0 bases and J 0 bases, leaving 6 bases between the germline ends. The CDR3 has 15 residues. CDR3 coding DNA: TGTGCCAGCAGTTTATGGACTTCTAGCAATCAGCCCCAGCATTTT. Encoded protein: CASSLWTSSNQPQHF.

The V and J genes are TRBV6-5 and TRBJ1-3; D unclear. V shed 5 bases and J shed 0 bases, with 5 bases lying between them. Per germline, CDR1 MNHEY and CDR2 SVGAGI. The CDR3 contains 13 residues. CDR3 DNA sequence: TGTGCCAGCAGTCCGTTCTCTGGAAACACCATATATTTT. It translates to CASSPFSGNTIYF.

In DNA, the CDR3 is TGTGCCAGCAGCGGGACAGGGGGTAGCACTGAAGCTTTCTTT. The encoded protein is CASSGTGGSTEAFF. The chain has TRBV7-2 and TRBJ1-1, with TRBD1 identical over 11 bases. This CDR3 contains 14 residues. The V and J ends lost 5 bases and 4 bases, in that order; junction bases with no gene match: 3. Per the germline V gene, CDR1 is SGHTA and CDR2 is FQGNSA. Combining the CDR3 with reference TRBV7-2 and TRBJ1-1 gives the whole variable domain GAGVSQSPSNKVTEKGKDVELRCDPISGHTALYWYRQSLGQGLEFLIYFQGNSAPDKSGLPSDRFSAERTGGSVSTLTIQRTQQEDSAVYLCASSGTGGSTEAFFGQGTRLTVV.

The V call is TRBV5-1, the J call TRBJ2-2; 7 nucleotides line up with TRBD2. The CDR3 has 14 residues. J lost 3 bases, V lost 3 bases, and 2 bases had no gene match. The germline V gene encodes CDR1 SGHRS and CDR2 YFSETQ. Here the CDR3 reads CASSSTSDTGELFF. CDR3 nucleotide sequence: TGCGCCAGCAGCTCCACTAGCGACACCGGGGAGCTGTTTTTT.

The chain employs TRBV5-6 and TRBJ2-2; D is unresolved. Deletions cut 1 base from V and 3 bases from J, with 10 bases between. CDR3 length: 15 residues. Germline assignment: CDR1 SGHDT and CDR2 YYEEEE. The CDR3 spells CASSLNYRDTGELFF. The CDR3 nucleotides read TGTGCCAGCAGCTTGAACTACCGGGACACCGGGGAGCTGTTTTTT.

DNA of the CDR3: TGCGCCAGCAGCGGAGGGACGGACGAGCAGTACTTC. Its protein is CASSGGTDEQYF. The J gene is TRBJ2-7, the V gene TRBV4-3; possible D gene TRBD2, 6 bases. Germline lookup yields CDR1 LGHNA and CDR2 YSLEER. The V gene lost 5 bases and the J gene lost 5 bases, with 10 bases spanning the gap. The CDR3 is 12 amino acids.

The gene calls are TRBV6-5 and TRBJ2-1; D gene unclear. Per germline, CDR1 MNHEY and CDR2 SVGAGI. Trimming stripped 2 bases from V and 9 bases from J, with 5 bases between. The CDR3 length is 11 residues. The CDR3 DNA reads as TGTGCCAGCAGTTACGATCGTGAGCAGTTCTTC. Encoded protein: CASSYDREQFF.

The chain links TRBV28 to TRBJ2-5; D is undetermined. CDR1 and CDR2 from the germline V gene are MDHEN and SYDVKM. The CDR3 covers 13 residues. V lost 2 bases and J lost 0, with 4 bases in between. CDR3 in amino acids: CASSLSYQETQYF. CDR3 coding DNA: TGTGCCAGCAGTTTAAGTTACCAAGAGACCCAGTACTTC.

The gene calls are TRBV6-1 and TRBJ2-7; maybe TRBD2 (5 bases). There are 13 residues in the CDR3. Germline CDR1 MNHNS, CDR2 SASEGT. V gave up 3 bases and J gave up 6 bases, with 12 bases separating them. This chain's CDR3 is CASSDQTMAEQYF. Here the CDR3 DNA reads TGTGCCAGCAGTGATCAGACTATGGCCGAGCAGTACTTC.

The rearrangement joins TRBV10-3 to TRBJ2-7, with 7 bases identical to TRBD1. Germline V gene sequence: CDR1 ENHRY, CDR2 SYGVKD. V lost 6 bases to trimming and J lost 5 bases; unmatched junction nucleotides: 10. The CDR3 sequence is 14 residues long. CDR3 loop: CAIRRTGPGDEQYF. The CDR3 nucleotides are TGTGCCATCAGAAGGACAGGACCCGGAGACGAGCAGTACTTC.

The V call is TRBV4-1, the J call TRBJ2-7, with D hard to call. Germline lookup yields CDR1 MGHRA and CDR2 YSYEKL. This CDR3 has 15 amino acids. The germline V and J ends were trimmed by 1 base and 4 bases, with 14 bases remaining between them. CDR3 bases: TGCGCCAGCAGCCAAGGGATGGACCCTCGGTACGAGCAGTACTTC. Its translation is CASSQGMDPRYEQYF.

V is TRBV9 and J is TRBJ2-7; D possibly uses TRBD1 or TRBD2 (5 bases each). Germline V gene lookup returns CDR1 SGDLS and CDR2 YYNGEE. The CDR3 contains 15 residues. Trimming left V 2 bases short and J 5 bases short, with 17 bases between. CDR3 in amino acids: CASSVTGTSRDEQYF. The DNA of the CDR3 is TGTGCCAGCAGCGTTACCGGGACCTCCAGGGACGAGCAGTACTTC.

V and J are TRBV18 and TRBJ1-3; D might be TRBD1 (6 bases). In germline, CDR1 is KGHSH, CDR2 LQKENI. The length of the CDR3 is 15 residues. V shed 2 bases and J shed 0 bases, with 8 bases lying between them. CDR3 coding DNA: TGTGCCAGCTCACCAGGGGGGGCCTCTGGAAACACCATATATTTT. Amino acid sequence: CASSPGGASGNTIYF.

The gene calls are TRBV5-4 and TRBJ2-7, with TRBD1 matching over 10 bases. Per germline, CDR1 SGHNT and CDR2 YYREEE (reference sequence). The V segment lost 4 bases and the J segment 5 bases; nucleotides outside the gene matches: 9. This CDR3 comprises 15 residues. CDR3 nucleotides: TGTGCCAGCAGCACAATGACAGGGGGCTTCCACGAGCAGTACTTC. This sequence encodes CASSTMTGGFHEQYF.

This chain uses TRBV10-3 with TRBJ2-1; 15 bases match TRBD2. Germline CDR1 and CDR2: ENHRY and SYGVKD. Trimming at V came to 11 bases and at J to 5 bases, leaving 7 bases not matched to a gene. The CDR3 covers 15 residues. The chain's CDR3 is CAVLGLAGGHNEQFF. For the CDR3, the DNA is TGTGCCGTCTTGGGACTAGCGGGGGGACACAATGAGCAGTTCTTC.

About this clone itself: Other DNA sequences within the sample encode an identical CDR3. The rearrangement uses TRBV5-1 and TRBJ2-7; 7 bases are shared with TRBD2. The germline V gene has CDR1 SGHRS and CDR2 YFSETQ. After removal of 3 bases from V and 9 bases from J, the junction contained 9 bases not matched to a gene. The CDR3 runs to 13 residues. The CDR3: CASSSSGGGGQYF. CDR3 DNA: TGCGCCAGCAGCTCCAGCGGAGGCGGGGGGCAGTACTTC.

The genes are TRBV7-3 and TRBJ1-1, with D uncertain. The CDR3 consists of 16 residues. Germline V gene data show CDR1 as SGHTA and CDR2 as FQGTGA. The ends were cut back, 0 bases at V and 4 bases at J, with 15 bases in the middle. CDR3 coding DNA: TGTGCCAGCAGCTTAACCCAGAGGATGTACGGCACTGAAGCTTTCTTT. Protein sequence: CASSLTQRMYGTEAFF.

The chain joins TRBV5-8 to TRBJ2-5; 12 bases match TRBD2. CDR1 and CDR2 from the germline V gene are SGHTS and YDEGEE. This CDR3 has 15 amino acids. The V and J ends lost 2 bases and 10 bases, in that order; junction bases with no gene match: 9. The CDR3, as DNA: TGTGCCAGCAGCTTTTCGACTAGCGGGAGTCGGGGCCAGTACTTC. Its translation: CASSFSTSGSRGQYF.